A single sample is the source of the 7 T cell receptor beta chains below, sequenced in a study of blood T cells in healthy people across ages (dated by TCRdb to between 2014 and 2016). Libraries were made using 5' RACE. The sequencer listed for this sample is Illumina HiSeq 2500. A second PCR of about 7 to 12 cycles was run with a J-beta primer mix and a sample-barcoded 5' primer. TCRdb reran the public reads through fastp at Q25 and MiXCR, keeping productive beta chains. Rows with a matching CDR3 protein are joined into one entry that keeps the most common DNA and genes. For this sample there are some 370,000 distinct CDR3 sequences; approximately 52% appear just once. The ten largest clonotypes hold 45% to 60% of the sample. The sequenced material came from blood. The source of these receptors is a man between 60 and 70 years old in good health.

This rearrangement joins TRBV20-1 to TRBJ2-5, with 11 nucleotides matching TRBD2. J lost 11 bases, V lost 6 bases, and 14 bases had no gene match. The germline CDR1 and CDR2 sequences are DFQATT and SNEGSKA (reference sequence). The CDR3 extends over 14 amino acids. The CDR3 nucleotides are TGCAGTGCCCAATGGGGGACTAGCGGACCCCAGCAGTACTTC. Its translation: CSAQWGTSGPQQYF.

This chain connects TRBV20-1 to TRBJ2-5; D is perhaps TRBD1 (6 bases). Germline CDR1 reads DFQATT; CDR2 reads SNEGSKA (reference sequence). This CDR3 has 13 residues. The CDR3, as DNA: TGCAGCGCCCTCAACAGGGCTGGGGAGACCCAGTACTTC. It codes for CSALNRAGETQYF.

The V call is TRBV28, the J call TRBJ2-7; TRBD1 agrees at 8 bases. The length of the CDR3 is 14 residues. Germline lookup yields CDR1 MDHEN and CDR2 SYDVKM. The V and J ends lost 6 bases and 5 bases, in that order; junction bases with no gene match: 9. In DNA, the CDR3 is TGTGCCAGCAGCCCCCCCCGGACAGGGAACGAGCAGTACTTC. Translation: CASSPPRTGNEQYF.

This sequence joins TRBV5-1 and TRBJ1-2; a weak D match, TRBD1 (6 bases). The germline V and J ends were trimmed by 2 bases and 2 bases, with 10 bases remaining between them. The CDR3 has 14 residues. Looked up from germline, CDR1 is SGHRS and CDR2 is YFSETQ. In DNA form, the CDR3 reads TGCGCCAGCAGCTTCGGGGGCTCCAACTATGGCTACACCTTC. Its protein product is CASSFGGSNYGYTF.

Many counts were recorded for this clonotype. This chain connects TRBV6-1 to TRBJ2-7; D possibly matches TRBD1 or TRBD2 (5 bases each). This CDR3 contains 12 residues. CDR1 is MNHNS, CDR2 SASEGT, per germline. Deletions cut 8 bases from V and 2 bases from J, with 10 bases between. DNA for the CDR3: TGTGCCAGCGGGACGCTCACCTACGAGCAGTACTTC. Protein sequence: CASGTLTYEQYF.

The CDR3 DNA is TGCGCCAGCAGCTTGGGACTAGCCCTACGGGGGCAGTTCTTC. As protein: CASSLGLALRGQFF. This chain uses TRBV5-1 with TRBJ2-1, with 7 bases aligning to TRBD2. V dropped 0 bases and J dropped 12; count of bases not matched to a gene: 9. The CDR3 spans 14 residues. CDR1 and CDR2 from the germline V gene are SGHRS and YFSETQ.

The chain carries TRBV12-3 or TRBV12-4 and TRBJ2-1; 12 bases line up with TRBD2. V lost 6 bases and J lost 9; bases outside the gene matches: 9. This CDR3 spans 15 amino acids. CDR3 protein: CASSSRTSGNGEQFF. The CDR3 nucleotides read TGTGCCAGCAGCTCACGGACTAGCGGGAACGGTGAGCAGTTCTTC.